The present T cell receptor beta chain was sequenced within a study of neurological immune-mediated disorders. From the 5' RACE reads, TCRdb called clonotypes with MiXCR, one entry per CDR3 protein. The sample consists of about 21,000 distinct CDR3 sequences, roughly 17% of them appearing once. The ends lost 4 bases at V and 2 bases at J; junction bases unmatched: 5. Germline CDR1 is PRHDT and CDR2 is FYEKMQ (reference sequence). The CDR3 runs 14 residues. This clonotype showed up many times. Input material: CD8+ T cells from blood. The rearrangement links TRBV13 to TRBJ2-7; the match to TRBD2 covers 7 bases. The receptor was isolated from a woman aged 18-35 years with multiple sclerosis. The CDR3 sequence is CASSSSGETYEQYV. In nucleotides, the CDR3 is TGTGCCAGCAGCTCAAGCGGGGAAACCTACGAGCAGTACGTC.